The 29 T cell receptor beta chains listed next were all sequenced from one sample in a study of blood T cell repertoires in COVID-19. Using immunoSEQ multiplex PCR, the repertoire was profiled, and TCRdb retains in-frame clones only, with some absent. The sample has about 140,000 clones, just under 80% seen once. What was sequenced was peripheral blood. These receptors were taken from a woman aged 60 to 75 with acute or convalescent COVID-19.

The chain carries TRBV29-1 and TRBJ2-5; TRBD2 might be the D (6 bases). The germline gives CDR1 SQVTM, CDR2 ANQGSEA. The germline V and J ends were trimmed by 4 bases and 3 bases, with 9 bases remaining between them. This CDR3 region has 12 residues. CDR3 coding DNA: TGCAGCGTTGGGAGGGGAAAAGAGACCCAGTACTTC. Amino acid sequence: CSVGRGKETQYF.

The rearrangement uses TRBV30 and TRBJ1-4; maybe TRBD1 (6 bases). The CDR3 sequence is 13 residues long. V shed 4 bases and J shed 7 bases, with 13 bases lying between them. The germline gives CDR1 GTSNPN, CDR2 SVGIG (reference sequence). The CDR3 sequence: CAWNDRFTEKLFF. CDR3 nucleotide sequence: TGTGCCTGGAACGACAGGTTTACTGAAAAACTGTTTTTT.

The chain carries TRBV15 and TRBJ2-7; TRBD1 aligns across 9 bases. This CDR3 comprises 19 residues. V shed 0 bases, J shed 3 bases, and the junction held 15 bases outside the gene matches. CDR1 is LNHNV and CDR2 is YYDKDF in the germline V gene (reference sequence). The CDR3: CATSRDRNWGTGQFYEQYF. As DNA, the CDR3 is TGTGCCACCAGCAGAGATCGAAACTGGGGGACAGGGCAATTCTACGAGCAGTACTTC. Drawing the rest from reference TRBV15 and TRBJ2-7, the complete variable domain is DAMVIQNPRYQVTQFGKPVTLSCSQTLNHNVMYWYQQKSSQAPKLLFHYYDKDFNNEADTPDNFQSRRPNTSFCFLDIRSPGLGDTAMYLCATSRDRNWGTGQFYEQYFGPGTRLTVT.

The V and J genes are TRBV29-1 and TRBJ2-7; 9 bases agree with TRBD1. The V gene end was trimmed by 5 bases and the J gene end by 4 bases; junction bases not matched to a gene: 3. CDR1 is SQVTM and CDR2 is ANQGSEA in the germline V gene. The CDR3 runs to 12 residues. The CDR3 spells CSVRDREYEQYF. DNA of the CDR3: TGCAGCGTTCGGGACAGGGAATACGAGCAGTACTTC.

The chain joins TRBV28 to TRBJ2-7, with TRBD1 matching 10 bases. The CDR3 runs to 18 residues. Germline V gene lookup returns CDR1 MDHEN and CDR2 SYDVKM. V dropped 8 bases and J dropped 0; count of bases not matched to a gene: 16. The CDR3 here is CASARTGGLNMISYEQYF. The CDR3 bases are TGTGCCAGCGCTCGGACAGGGGGTTTAAACATGATCTCCTACGAGCAGTACTTC. Complete variable domain (other parts from reference TRBV28 and TRBJ2-7): DVKVTQSSRYLVKRTGEKVFLECVQDMDHENMFWYRQDPGLGLRLIYFSYDVKMKEKGDIPEGYSVSREKKERFSLILESASTNQTSMYLCASARTGGLNMISYEQYFGPGTRLTVT.

This clone was detected a few times. The rearrangement links TRBV28 to TRBJ1-5, with 9 positions matching TRBD1. V shed 5 bases and J 5 bases; nucleotides not matched to a gene: 4. The CDR3 spans 14 residues. Germline-derived CDR1 and CDR2 are MDHEN and SYDVKM. This CDR3 reads CASSPNRGHQPQHF. The CDR3 DNA is TGTGCCAGCAGTCCAAACAGGGGGCATCAGCCCCAGCATTTT.

This clone came up a few times. The rearrangement joins TRBV15 to TRBJ1-3; D might be TRBD1 (5 bases). The V end was cut by 1 base, the J end by 0 bases, with 10 bases between. CDR3 length: 16 residues. CDR1 and CDR2 (germline): LNHNV, YYDKDF (reference sequence). The CDR3 sequence is CATSRAGSSSGNTIYF. CDR3 in DNA: TGTGCCACCAGCAGAGCAGGGTCGAGCTCTGGAAACACCATATATTTT.

V gene TRBV5-6 combines with J gene TRBJ1-2; tentative D call: TRBD1 (6 bases). The CDR3 is 15 amino acids. The V gene lost 4 bases and the J gene lost 8 bases, with 21 bases spanning the gap. Germline V gene sequence: CDR1 SGHDT, CDR2 YYEEEE. CDR3 amino acids: CASSPSTGLVGGYTF. CDR3 sequence (DNA): TGTGCCAGCAGCCCAAGTACAGGGCTAGTAGGCGGCTACACCTTC. The variable domain in full, with the rest retrieved from reference TRBV5-6 and TRBJ1-2, is DAGVTQSPTHLIKTRGQQVTLRCSPKSGHDTVSWYQQALGQGPQFIFQYYEEEERQRGNFPDRFSGHQFPNYSSELNVNALLLGDSALYLCASSPSTGLVGGYTFGSGTRLTVV.

The genes are TRBV10-3 and TRBJ1-4, with D perhaps TRBD1 (5 bases). Trimming shortened V by 10 bases and J by 8 bases, and 14 bases separated the two germline ends. The CDR3 has 12 residues. Per germline, CDR1 ENHRY and CDR2 SYGVKD. The CDR3 region has the DNA TGTGCCACCGGAACTCCAGGGGAAAAACTGTTTTTT. Residues: CATGTPGEKLFF.

V and J are TRBV6-1 and TRBJ2-5; 9 positions agree with TRBD2. The CDR3 contains 15 residues. V trimming: 1 base; J trimming: 5 bases; junction bases outside the gene matches: 5. Germline CDR1 and CDR2: MNHNS and SASEGT. The CDR3 DNA reads as TGTGCCAGCAGTGAAGGCGGGAGGGCCTGGGAGACCCAGTACTTC. This encodes CASSEGGRAWETQYF.

The V gene is TRBV3-1 (or the pseudogene TRBV3-2), the J gene TRBJ2-1; 7 bases fit TRBD1. This CDR3 is 16 amino acids long. CDR1 and CDR2 from the germline V gene are LGHDT and YNNKEL (reference sequence). V was clipped by 3 bases and J by 1 base; unmatched bases: 6. The CDR3 protein is CASSHPTGESYNEQFF. In DNA form, the CDR3 reads TGTGCCAGCAGCCACCCTACAGGGGAGTCCTACAATGAGCAGTTCTTC.

The rearrangement uses TRBV5-1 and TRBJ2-7, with 12 bases matching TRBD1. Trimming removed 0 bases from V and 2 bases from J; junction bases left unmatched: 3. Germline CDR1 and CDR2: SGHRS and YFSETQ. The length of the CDR3 is 16 residues. Here the CDR3 DNA reads TGCGCCAGCAGCTTGGAAGGGACAGGGGGCGCCTACGAGCAGTACTTC. Translated, it gives CASSLEGTGGAYEQYF. Full variable domain (outside the CDR3, taken from reference TRBV5-1 and TRBJ2-7): KAGVTQTPRYLIKTRGQQVTLSCSPISGHRSVSWYQQTPGQGLQFLFEYFSETQRNKGNFPGRFSGRQFSNSRSEMNVSTLELGDSALYLCASSLEGTGGAYEQYFGPGTRLTVT.

This clone was seen just once. The chain combines TRBV18 with TRBJ2-3; TRBD2 matches 9 bases. V was clipped by 3 bases and J by 6 bases; unmatched bases: 19. The CDR3 sequence is 19 residues long. The germline CDR1 and CDR2 sequences are KGHSH and LQKENI. CDR3 region: CASSPFVMGLAGAEDTQYF. The CDR3 DNA reads TGTGCCAGCTCACCGTTCGTGATGGGGTTAGCGGGAGCGGAGGATACGCAGTATTTT.

This chain joins TRBV15 and TRBJ1-2; maybe TRBD1 (6 bases). The CDR3 is 14 residues long. V was shortened by 0 bases and J by 4 bases, with 9 bases between the two germline ends. CDR1 is LNHNV and CDR2 is YYDKDF in the germline V gene (reference sequence). The CDR3 is CATSRDLQGYGYTF. CDR3 coding DNA: TGTGCCACCAGCAGAGATTTACAGGGCTATGGCTACACCTTC.

The chain links TRBV28 to TRBJ1-2; 7 nucleotides line up with TRBD1. CDR3 size: 14 residues. Per the germline V gene, CDR1 is MDHEN and CDR2 is SYDVKM. V lost 5 bases and J lost 7; bases outside the gene matches: 10. The CDR3: CASSHSTGAPGYTF. The CDR3 DNA reads as TGTGCCAGCAGTCATTCCACAGGGGCCCCTGGCTACACCTTC.

This chain links TRBV5-6 with TRBJ2-2, with a possible D match to TRBD1 (6 bases). V lost 6 bases, J lost 6 bases, and 12 bases lay in between. Germline CDR1 SGHDT, CDR2 YYEEEE. CDR3 length equals 13 residues. The CDR3 region is CASTPQGSGELFF. The DNA of the CDR3 is TGTGCCAGCACCCCCCAGGGGTCCGGGGAGCTGTTTTTT.

The genes are TRBV18 and TRBJ2-7; TRBD2 is a possible D gene (5 bases). The V gene's germline CDR1 is KGHSH and CDR2 LQKENI. The V gene lost 5 bases and the J gene lost 5 bases, with 10 bases spanning the gap. The CDR3 extends over 12 amino acids. The CDR3 region is CASSGVGDEQYF. CDR3 nucleotides: TGTGCCAGCTCAGGGGTCGGGGACGAGCAGTACTTC. The whole variable domain, filled in from reference TRBV18 and TRBJ2-7, reads NAGVMQNPRHLVRRRGQEARLRCSPMKGHSHVYWYRQLPEEGLKFMVYLQKENIIDESGMPKERFSAEFPKEGPSILRIQQVVRGDSAAYFCASSGVGDEQYFGPGTRLTVT.

This chain joins TRBV5-8 and TRBJ2-4, with a weak D call TRBD2 (6 bases). Germline V CDR1 and CDR2: SGHTS, YDEGEE. Trimming stripped 4 bases from V and 0 bases from J, with 14 bases between. The CDR3 sequence is 16 residues long. The CDR3 nucleotides read TGTGCCAGCAGCGAGGGACTGTCCCTAGCCAAAAACATTCAGTACTTC. Residues: CASSEGLSLAKNIQYF.

V usage is TRBV5-1 and J usage is TRBJ1-4; 8 bases fit TRBD1. The CDR3 has 16 amino acids. Looked up from germline, CDR1 is SGHRS and CDR2 is YFSETQ. Trimming took 3 bases from V and 7 from J; bases not matched to a gene: 11. CDR3 in amino acids: CASSSISGGFGEKLFF. CDR3 DNA: TGCGCCAGCAGCTCAATCTCAGGGGGCTTTGGTGAAAAACTGTTTTTT.

The chain uses TRBV12-3 or TRBV12-4 and TRBJ2-5; tentative D call: TRBD2 (6 bases). The CDR3 is 12 residues long. Trimming stripped 3 bases from V and 4 bases from J, with 6 bases between. DNA for the CDR3: TGTGCCAGCAGTTTGGGACTAGAGACCCAGTACTTC. This codes for CASSLGLETQYF.

This chain uses TRBV11-2 with TRBJ1-3; D gene uncertain. Looked up from germline, CDR1 is SGHAT and CDR2 is FQNNGV. The CDR3 extends over 13 amino acids. V lost 5 bases and J 6 bases, leaving 11 bases between the germline ends. The CDR3 coding sequence is TGTGCCAGCAGCCGGAGGTTAGAAAACACCATATATTTT. Its translation is CASSRRLENTIYF.

This clone was detected only a few times. The rearrangement links TRBV2 to TRBJ2-3; no clear D. The CDR3 has 11 residues. Trimming removed 1 base from V and 7 bases from J, with 3 bases in between. Germline V gene sequence: CDR1 SNHLY, CDR2 FYNNEI. The CDR3 DNA follows: TGTGCCAGCAGTGAAGGTAATACGCAGTATTTT. This sequence encodes CASSEGNTQYF.

The chain couples TRBV11-3 to TRBJ2-1; no reliable D call. The germline V gene has CDR1 SGHNT and CDR2 YENEEA. Trimming left V 5 bases short and J 6 bases short, with 17 bases between. This CDR3 spans 15 amino acids. The CDR3, as DNA: TGTGCCAGCAGCCAGGTAGGTATCTCAGGCAATGAGCAGTTCTTC. It is translated as CASSQVGISGNEQFF.

In DNA form, the CDR3 reads TGTGCCAGCAGCATCACAGGGCTCTATGGCTACACCTTC. It yields the protein CASSITGLYGYTF. The chain carries TRBV27 and TRBJ1-2; D may be TRBD1 (6 bases). Trimming stripped 6 bases from V and 4 bases from J, with 12 bases between. Germline CDR1 and CDR2: MNHEY and SMNVEV (reference sequence). This CDR3 is built from 13 residues.

The genes are TRBV6-5 and TRBJ2-1; 8 bases are a match to TRBD2. Germline CDR1 is MNHEY and CDR2 is SVGAGI. V lost 6 bases and J lost 3; bases outside the gene matches: 4. The CDR3 is 14 residues long. The CDR3 sequence: CASSRLAGYNEQFF. As DNA, the CDR3 is TGTGCCAGCAGCCGTCTAGCGGGCTACAATGAGCAGTTCTTC.

The chain carries TRBV9 and TRBJ2-2; a possible D gene is TRBD1 (5 bases). Germline V lookup: CDR1 SGDLS, CDR2 YYNGEE. The CDR3 contains 16 residues. The V end was cut by 4 bases, the J end by 6 bases, with 19 bases between. This CDR3 reads CASSPRVRVPAGELFF. In DNA, the CDR3 is TGTGCCAGCAGCCCCAGGGTCAGGGTCCCCGCCGGGGAGCTGTTTTTT.

This clone was counted once. The chain has TRBV6-6 and TRBJ2-7; the match to TRBD1 covers 7 bases. CDR1 and CDR2 from the germline V gene are MNHNY and SVGAGI (reference sequence). After removal of 4 bases from V and 5 bases from J, the junction contained 11 bases not matched to a gene. CDR3 size: 15 residues. In DNA form, the CDR3 reads TGTGCCAGCAGTTCTCGGACAGGTATTATTGACGAGCAGTACTTC. This sequence encodes CASSSRTGIIDEQYF.

This sequence joins TRBV19 and TRBJ1-1, with 12 positions matching TRBD1. Germline CDR1 and CDR2: LNHDA and SQIVND (reference sequence). The junction had 16 bases not matched to a gene; V was cut back by 4 bases and J by 4 bases. The CDR3 totals 19 residues. The CDR3 bases are TGTGCCAGTAGTAAAAGAAACCGCCGGGACAGGGGGCCGGGCACTGAAGCTTTCTTT. Its protein is CASSKRNRRDRGPGTEAFF.

The V call is TRBV27, the J call TRBJ1-4; perhaps TRBD1 as D (5 bases). This CDR3 contains 14 residues. Germline CDR1 is MNHEY and CDR2 is SMNVEV (reference sequence). V dropped 5 bases and J dropped 5 bases, with 12 bases sitting between them. The CDR3 sequence is CASSLYRGNEKLFF. The CDR3 DNA follows: TGTGCCAGCAGTCTATATAGGGGCAATGAAAAACTGTTTTTT.